This is a list of T cell receptor beta chains from one sample in a study of memory CD4+ T cells and cytomegalovirus serostatus. Sequenced by immunoSEQ multiplex PCR; TCRdb stores in-frame clones only, minus some. The sample holds about 50,000 clones, 82% seen once. Sequencing used memory CD4+ T cells from blood. The receptors stem from an adult in good health and CMV-seronegative. CDR3s include the opening cysteine and the closing phenylalanine or tryptophan. The D gene is left open where the match is weak. Clone size appears in some rows only: once, few, many, or a class for an expanded clone.

clone_size: -; j_call: TRBJ2-7; v_call: TRBV10-3; d_call: TRBD1; cdr3_aa: CAISESTGKVYEQYF; cdr3_nt: TGTGCCATCAGTGAGTCGACAGGGAAGGTCTACGAGCAGTACTTC
clone_size: once; j_call: TRBJ1-4; v_call: TRBV10-3; d_call: TRBD1; cdr3_aa: CAVGQEGEKLFF; cdr3_nt: TGTGCCGTCGGACAGGAGGGTGAAAAACTGTTTTTT
clone_size: -; j_call: TRBJ2-7; v_call: TRBV18; d_call: -; cdr3_aa: CASSLGGSTGNEQYF; cdr3_nt: TGTGCCAGCTCCCTTGGGGGATCAACAGGCAACGAGCAGTACTTC
clone_size: -; j_call: TRBJ2-2; v_call: TRBV18; d_call: TRBD2; cdr3_aa: CASSPRTAGVANTGELFF; cdr3_nt: TGTGCCAGCTCACCACGAACAGCGGGGGTTGCGAACACCGGGGAGCTGTTTTTT
clone_size: -; j_call: TRBJ1-2; v_call: TRBV5-6; d_call: -; cdr3_aa: CASSLRTVSTRLYGYTF; cdr3_nt: TGTGCCAGCAGCTTGCGGACAGTGTCCACTAGGCTCTATGGCTACACCTTC
clone_size: -; j_call: TRBJ2-6; v_call: TRBV28; d_call: -; cdr3_aa: CASSNKQRLPKFGANVLTF; cdr3_nt: TGTGCCAGCAGCAACAAACAACGCCTCCCTAAGTTTGGGGCCAACGTCCTGACTTTC
clone_size: few; j_call: TRBJ1-4; v_call: TRBV10-3; d_call: TRBD1; cdr3_aa: CATGQGLNEKLFF; cdr3_nt: TGTGCCACAGGACAGGGGCTGAATGAAAAACTGTTTTTT
clone_size: -; j_call: TRBJ1-2; v_call: TRBV4-1; d_call: -; cdr3_aa: CASSRSQRFYGYTF; cdr3_nt: TGCGCCAGCAGCCGGTCCCAGCGTTTCTATGGCTACACCTTC
clone_size: -; j_call: TRBJ1-1; v_call: TRBV5-1; d_call: -; cdr3_aa: CASSRWSRNTEAFF; cdr3_nt: TGCGCCAGCAGCCGGTGGAGTCGGAACACTGAAGCTTTCTTT
clone_size: -; j_call: TRBJ2-2; v_call: TRBV11-3; d_call: -; cdr3_aa: CASSSPWGSGELFF; cdr3_nt: TGTGCCAGCAGCTCCCCCTGGGGATCCGGGGAGCTGTTTTTT
clone_size: few; j_call: TRBJ2-2; v_call: TRBV6-6; d_call: -; cdr3_aa: CASRTGEAGELFF; cdr3_nt: TGTGCCAGCAGAACAGGGGAGGCCGGGGAGCTGTTTTTT
clone_size: few; j_call: TRBJ1-2; v_call: TRBV5-4; d_call: TRBD1; cdr3_aa: CASSLGQGQDGYTF; cdr3_nt: TGTGCCAGCAGCTTGGGACAGGGACAGGATGGCTACACCTTC
clone_size: once; j_call: TRBJ1-2; v_call: TRBV7-2; d_call: -; cdr3_aa: CASSPRDSTRGYTF; cdr3_nt: TGTGCCAGCAGTCCGAGGGATTCAACACGGGGCTACACCTTC
clone_size: -; j_call: TRBJ2-5; v_call: TRBV9; d_call: -; cdr3_aa: CASGMGETQYF; cdr3_nt: TGTGCCAGCGGAATGGGGGAGACCCAGTACTTC
clone_size: few; j_call: TRBJ2-2; v_call: TRBV12-5; d_call: -; cdr3_aa: CASGTTGNTGELFF; cdr3_nt: TGTGCTAGTGGGACGACGGGGAACACCGGGGAGCTGTTTTTT
clone_size: -; j_call: TRBJ1-5; v_call: TRBV19; d_call: TRBD1; cdr3_aa: CASSRNTGGRGQPQHF; cdr3_nt: TGTGCCAGTAGCCGGAATACAGGGGGTCGTGGTCAGCCCCAGCATTTT
clone_size: -; j_call: TRBJ2-7; v_call: TRBV4-3; d_call: -; cdr3_aa: CASSQAAFSYEQYF; cdr3_nt: TGCGCCAGCAGCCAAGCTGCCTTCAGCTACGAGCAGTACTTC
clone_size: -; j_call: TRBJ2-2; v_call: TRBV10-3; d_call: TRBD2; cdr3_aa: CAISAKRGGHSGELFF; cdr3_nt: TGTGCCATCAGTGCGAAGCGGGGGGGCCATTCCGGGGAGCTGTTTTTT
clone_size: -; j_call: TRBJ2-7; v_call: TRBV28; d_call: TRBD2; cdr3_aa: CASSTIAGAHEQYF; cdr3_nt: TGTGCCAGCAGTACCATAGCGGGGGCTCACGAGCAGTACTTC
clone_size: -; j_call: TRBJ2-5; v_call: TRBV7-2; d_call: -; cdr3_aa: CASSSPRDGHQETQYF; cdr3_nt: TGTGCCAGCAGCTCACCCCGGGATGGACACCAAGAGACCCAGTACTTC
clone_size: -; j_call: TRBJ2-3; v_call: TRBV5-4; d_call: -; cdr3_aa: CASSLSWGSDTDTQYF; cdr3_nt: TGTGCCAGCAGCTTGAGCTGGGGATCAGACACAGATACGCAGTATTTT
clone_size: few; j_call: TRBJ2-5; v_call: TRBV5-6; d_call: -; cdr3_aa: CASSLRKTGTYQETQYF; cdr3_nt: TGTGCCAGCAGTCTACGTAAAACCGGGACATATCAAGAGACCCAGTACTTC
clone_size: -; j_call: TRBJ1-1; v_call: TRBV5-6; d_call: -; cdr3_aa: CASSQTGGGNTEAFF; cdr3_nt: TGTGCCAGCAGCCAAACGGGGGGCGGGAACACTGAAGCTTTCTTT
clone_size: -; j_call: TRBJ2-4; v_call: TRBV6-1; d_call: TRBD1; cdr3_aa: CASSERTGSIQYF; cdr3_nt: TGTGCCAGCAGTGAAAGGACAGGGTCCATTCAGTACTTC
clone_size: once; j_call: TRBJ2-5; v_call: TRBV29-1; d_call: -; cdr3_aa: CSGRTAQETQYF; cdr3_nt: TGCAGCGGAAGGACAGCACAAGAGACCCAGTACTTC
clone_size: -; j_call: TRBJ2-7; v_call: TRBV7-2; d_call: -; cdr3_aa: CASSSADEQYF; cdr3_nt: TGTGCCAGCAGCTCAGCGGACGAGCAGTACTTC
clone_size: -; j_call: TRBJ2-4; v_call: TRBV5-1; d_call: -; cdr3_aa: CASSLSGDTLKNIQYF; cdr3_nt: TGCGCCAGCAGCTTGTCCGGCGACACCCTAAAAAACATTCAGTACTTC
clone_size: -; j_call: TRBJ2-7; v_call: TRBV10-3; d_call: TRBD1; cdr3_aa: CAISVGQGAEEQYF; cdr3_nt: TGTGCCATCAGTGTCGGCCAGGGGGCGGAGGAGCAGTACTTC
clone_size: -; j_call: TRBJ1-1; v_call: TRBV6-1; d_call: -; cdr3_aa: CASRGTLNTEAFF; cdr3_nt: TGTGCCAGCAGAGGGACCCTGAACACTGAAGCTTTCTTT
clone_size: once; j_call: TRBJ2-7; v_call: TRBV7-9; d_call: -; cdr3_aa: CASSLVRASYEQYF; cdr3_nt: TGTGCCAGCAGCTTAGTTAGGGCCAGCTACGAGCAGTACTTC
clone_size: -; j_call: TRBJ2-1; v_call: TRBV6-5; d_call: TRBD2; cdr3_aa: CASSYLAGGSNEQFF; cdr3_nt: TGTGCCAGCAGTTACTTAGCGGGGGGGAGCAATGAGCAGTTCTTC
clone_size: -; j_call: TRBJ1-1; v_call: TRBV5-4; d_call: TRBD1; cdr3_aa: CASSQGTGGRINTEAFF; cdr3_nt: TGTGCCAGCAGCCAAGGGACAGGGGGCAGAATAAACACTGAAGCTTTCTTT
clone_size: -; j_call: TRBJ1-1; v_call: TRBV20-1; d_call: -; cdr3_aa: CSGGHTEAFF; cdr3_nt: TGCAGTGGTGGGCACACTGAAGCTTTCTTT
clone_size: -; j_call: TRBJ1-2; v_call: TRBV7-6; d_call: -; cdr3_aa: CASSPGTTDYGYTF; cdr3_nt: TGTGCCAGCAGCCCCGGAACCACGGACTATGGCTACACCTTC
clone_size: -; j_call: TRBJ2-5; v_call: TRBV27; d_call: TRBD2; cdr3_aa: CASSLSAYRVAGGEETQYF; cdr3_nt: TGTGCCAGCAGTTTATCGGCCTACCGGGTAGCGGGGGGAGAGGAGACCCAGTACTTC
clone_size: -; j_call: TRBJ1-4; v_call: TRBV5-4; d_call: -; cdr3_aa: CASSLRDNEKLFF; cdr3_nt: TGTGCCAGCAGCTTGAGGGACAATGAAAAACTGTTTTTT
clone_size: -; j_call: TRBJ1-5; v_call: TRBV19; d_call: -; cdr3_aa: CASSPTHINQPQHF; cdr3_nt: TGTGCCAGTAGTCCGACTCATATAAATCAGCCCCAGCATTTT
clone_size: -; j_call: TRBJ2-5; v_call: TRBV6-5; d_call: TRBD2; cdr3_aa: CASSPGGTQYF; cdr3_nt: TGTGCCAGCAGCCCGGGGGGGACCCAGTACTTC
clone_size: -; j_call: TRBJ1-2; v_call: TRBV5-1; d_call: -; cdr3_aa: CASSADRSLRNGYTF; cdr3_nt: TGCGCCAGCAGTGCAGACAGGTCCTTGAGGAATGGCTACACCTTC
clone_size: -; j_call: TRBJ1-5; v_call: TRBV10-1; d_call: -; cdr3_aa: CASSESLRTFRNQPQHF; cdr3_nt: TGCGCCAGCAGTGAGTCGTTAAGAACATTCCGAAATCAGCCCCAGCATTTT
clone_size: once; j_call: TRBJ2-7; v_call: TRBV10-3; d_call: TRBD1; cdr3_aa: CAINQGASEQYF; cdr3_nt: TGTGCCATCAACCAGGGGGCAAGCGAGCAGTACTTC
clone_size: -; j_call: TRBJ1-6; v_call: TRBV6-1; d_call: -; cdr3_aa: CASSARQNNSPLHF; cdr3_nt: TGTGCCAGCAGTGCGAGACAGAATAATTCACCCCTCCACTTT
clone_size: -; j_call: TRBJ2-1; v_call: TRBV6-5; d_call: TRBD2; cdr3_aa: CASSRGTRGRDEQFF; cdr3_nt: TGTGCCAGCAGTCGGGGGACTAGGGGCCGGGATGAGCAGTTCTTC
clone_size: -; j_call: TRBJ1-5; v_call: TRBV19; d_call: -; cdr3_aa: CASNLAIGGNQPQHF; cdr3_nt: TGTGCCAGTAATCTGGCGATCGGTGGCAATCAGCCCCAGCATTTT
clone_size: -; j_call: TRBJ1-1; v_call: TRBV27; d_call: -; cdr3_aa: CASSLIMGDPRNTEAFF; cdr3_nt: TGTGCCAGCAGTTTAATCATGGGGGACCCTCGGAACACTGAAGCTTTCTTT
clone_size: few; j_call: TRBJ1-1; v_call: TRBV29-1; d_call: -; cdr3_aa: CSVGENTEAFF; cdr3_nt: TGCAGCGTTGGGGAGAACACTGAAGCTTTCTTT
clone_size: -; j_call: TRBJ1-1; v_call: TRBV30; d_call: -; cdr3_aa: CAWNPLNTEAFF; cdr3_nt: TGTGCCTGGAATCCGTTGAACACTGAAGCTTTCTTT
clone_size: -; j_call: TRBJ2-1; v_call: TRBV6-4; d_call: TRBD2; cdr3_aa: CASSKAGGRDEQFF; cdr3_nt: TGTGCCAGCAGTAAAGCGGGGGGTAGAGATGAGCAGTTCTTC